Listed below are T cell receptor beta chains from one sample, sequenced in a study of beta chain features in type 1 diabetes. Libraries were prepared by immunoSEQ multiplex PCR; TCRdb keeps only in-frame clonotypes and omits some of them. The repertoire holds over 200,000 clones, roughly a tenth seen once, with around 0.018% in the top ten. Material: naive CD4+ T cells from blood. The receptors were gathered from a man under 40 with type 1 diabetes. Both conserved end residues are part of each CDR3. The D gene is left open where the match is weak. Rows may omit the clone size; those that give it use once, few, many or a size class.

>TRBJ2-7|TRBV11-2|few|-
CASSSPRLRDRPYEQYF
TGTGCCAGCAGCTCCCCCAGGTTGCGGGACAGACCCTACGAGCAGTACTTC
>TRBJ2-3|TRBV4-1|few|-
CASSPETGIRDTQYF
TGCGCCAGCAGTCCCGAGACAGGAATTCGAGACACGCAGTATTTT
>TRBJ1-6|TRBV7-2|-|-
CASSLEAYNSPLHF
TGTGCCAGCAGCTTAGAAGCTTATAATTCACCCCTCCACTTT
>TRBJ1-4|TRBV5-4|-|-
CASSLGGANEKLFF
TGTGCCAGCAGCTTGGGGGGGGCTAATGAAAAACTGTTTTTT
>TRBJ2-7|TRBV30|few|TRBD1
CAWMGQGPYEQYF
TGTGCCTGGATGGGACAGGGTCCCTACGAGCAGTACTTC
>TRBJ2-3|TRBV9|-|-
CASSVGPGDTQYF
TGTGCCAGCAGCGTAGGCCCCGGAGATACGCAGTATTTT
>TRBJ2-7|TRBV2|few|TRBD2
CASREGWTSGYEQYF
TGTGCCAGCAGAGAGGGGTGGACTAGCGGCTACGAGCAGTACTTC
>TRBJ2-7|TRBV28|-|TRBD1
CASSPGQGPYEQYF
TGTGCCAGCAGCCCGGGACAGGGACCCTACGAGCAGTACTTC
>TRBJ1-4|TRBV6-5|-|-
CASRPPTDYNEKLFF
TGTGCCAGCAGGCCCCCGACAGATTATAATGAAAAACTGTTTTTT
>TRBJ1-3|TRBV15|few|-
CATSRDGGHSSGNTIYF
TGTGCCACCAGCAGAGATGGAGGGCACAGCTCTGGAAACACCATATATTTT
>TRBJ2-1|TRBV4-3|-|TRBD2
CASSQEGPLAGGIDEQFF
TGCGCCAGCAGCCAAGAGGGCCCTCTAGCGGGGGGGATCGATGAGCAGTTCTTC
>TRBJ1-4|TRBV6-5|few|-
CASSYGGRQEEKLFF
TGTGCCAGCAGTTACGGCGGGCGGCAGGAGGAAAAACTGTTTTTT
>TRBJ1-1|TRBV6-6|-|TRBD1
CASSLPGTENTEAFF
TGTGCCAGCAGCTTACCCGGGACAGAGAACACTGAAGCTTTCTTT
>TRBJ1-2|TRBV6-5|-|TRBD1
CASSTPGQSSYGYTF
TGTGCCAGCAGTACTCCGGGACAGAGTTCCTATGGCTACACCTTC
>TRBJ2-5|TRBV4-3|-|TRBD2
CASSQRLAGGAGQETQYF
TGCGCCAGCAGCCAAAGACTAGCGGGGGGCGCGGGCCAAGAGACCCAGTACTTC
>TRBJ2-1|TRBV19|few|TRBD1
CASMLGDRGLNEQFF
TGTGCCAGTATGTTGGGGGACAGGGGGCTAAATGAGCAGTTCTTC
>TRBJ2-1|TRBV2|-|TRBD2
CAGRLAGRNEQFF
TGTGCAGGGAGGCTAGCGGGCAGGAATGAGCAGTTCTTC
>TRBJ1-5|TRBV19|-|-
CASSVTGRRNQPQHF
TGTGCCAGTAGTGTGACAGGTAGGCGCAATCAGCCCCAGCATTTT
>TRBJ2-7|TRBV5-1|-|-
CASSRTEQGSPAEQYF
TGCGCCAGCAGCCGAACAGAACAGGGTTCCCCTGCTGAGCAGTACTTC
>TRBJ2-1|TRBV5-4|few|-
CASSRGVAGRGGNEQFF
TGTGCCAGCAGCCGTGGGGTTGCGGGCAGGGGTGGAAATGAGCAGTTCTTC
>TRBJ1-1|TRBV5-6|-|-
CASSRRDMNTEAFF
TGTGCCAGCAGCCGCCGGGACATGAACACTGAAGCTTTCTTT
>TRBJ1-2|TRBV6-6|-|-
CASLTGFYGYTF
TGTGCCAGCCTTACAGGGTTCTATGGCTACACCTTC